This T cell receptor beta chain appears in the sequencing data of a study of T cells in Graves' hyperthyroidism and ophthalmopathy. Study-wide points: In simple terms, a model built on 13 V-J features told ophthalmopathy apart from stable hyperthyroidism. Blood also showed most of the thyroid clonotypes that were expanded above 0.001.

This CDR3 is 13 amino acids long. V dropped 8 bases and J dropped 0 bases, with 11 bases sitting between them. CDR1 and CDR2 (germline): MGHDK, SYGVNS. Diagnostic decisions used clinical symptoms, serum thyroxine and TRAb, thyroid ultrasound and orbital computed tomography. Amplification targeted TCR beta CDR3 regions from RNA transcripts. The study used the HTBI primer set for a first-round RT-PCR of the TCR CDR3. TCRdb re-called the multiplex PCR reads with MiXCR, one entry per CDR3 protein. The profile shows hundreds of thousands of distinct CDR3 sequences, about 45% of them singletons. This clonotype was seen once. What it binds is not known.

The sequencing input was peripheral blood or thyroid tissue (not recorded which). This chain connects TRBV25-1 to TRBJ2-7; a weak D match, TRBD2 (5 bases). This TCR came from an adult man with Graves' disease, either hyperthyroidism or ophthalmopathy (not recorded which). Written as DNA, the CDR3 is TGTGCCAGCGCGGACTGGAGCTCCTACGAGCAGTACTTC. It codes for CASADWSSYEQYF.